A single sample is the source of the 23 T cell receptor beta chains below, sequenced in a study of blood T cell repertoires in COVID-19. Generated by immunoSEQ multiplex PCR, the TCRdb table keeps only in-frame clones and is missing some. Of approximately 530,000 clones listed, about 88% are singletons. The sequencing input was peripheral blood. Source of these receptors: a woman in her forties or fifties with COVID-19, enrolled during active disease.

The genes are TRBV19 and TRBJ1-3, with TRBD1 as a possible D gene (6 bases). Germline V gene lookup returns CDR1 LNHDA and CDR2 SQIVND (reference sequence). The ends were cut back, 4 bases at V and 3 bases at J, with 10 bases in the middle. The CDR3 totals 14 residues. This CDR3 is CASSRRQDGNTIYF. CDR3 DNA: TGTGCCAGTAGTAGGAGACAGGATGGAAACACCATATATTTT. The variable domain in full, completed from reference TRBV19 and TRBJ1-3, reads DGGITQSPKYLFRKEGQNVTLSCEQNLNHDAMYWYRQDPGQGLRLIYYSQIVNDFQKGDIAEGYSVSREKKESFPLTVTSAQKNPTAFYLCASSRRQDGNTIYFGEGSWLTVV.

The rearrangement uses TRBV24-1 and TRBJ2-1, with D possibly being TRBD2 (7 bases). V shed 1 base and J shed 6 bases, with 15 bases lying between them. The length of the CDR3 is 16 residues. Per the germline V gene, CDR1 is KGHDR and CDR2 is SFDVKD. DNA of the CDR3: TGTGCCACCAGTGATTTATCGGGGGGCAGCTCCAATGAGCAGTTCTTC. Translating it yields CATSDLSGGSSNEQFF.

The rearrangement uses TRBV11-2 and TRBJ1-1; a possible D gene is TRBD1 (5 bases). Trimming stripped 2 bases from V and 2 bases from J, with 12 bases between. Germline values: CDR1 SGHAT, CDR2 FQNNGV. The CDR3 spans 15 residues. CDR3 sequence reads: CASSLYVGGNTEAFF. The CDR3 DNA follows: TGTGCCAGCAGCTTATATGTGGGGGGTAACACTGAAGCTTTCTTT.

The rearrangement joins TRBV19 to TRBJ2-5, with 13 bases identical to TRBD2. The length of the CDR3 is 15 residues. Germline V gene lookup returns CDR1 LNHDA and CDR2 SQIVND (reference sequence). The V and J ends lost 5 bases and 2 bases, in that order; junction bases with no gene match: 2. CDR3 residues: CASSEGLAGQETQYF. As DNA, the CDR3 is TGTGCCAGTAGTGAGGGACTAGCGGGGCAAGAGACCCAGTACTTC. Full variable domain (missing parts from reference TRBV19 and TRBJ2-5): DGGITQSPKYLFRKEGQNVTLSCEQNLNHDAMYWYRQDPGQGLRLIYYSQIVNDFQKGDIAEGYSVSREKKESFPLTVTSAQKNPTAFYLCASSEGLAGQETQYFGPGTRLLVL.

The V call is TRBV30, the J call TRBJ1-4; no clear D gene. The ends were cut back, 3 bases at V and 4 bases at J, with 3 bases in the middle. Germline V gene data show CDR1 as GTSNPN and CDR2 as SVGIG (reference sequence). This CDR3 has 11 residues. In DNA form, the CDR3 reads TGTGCCTGGAGCAATAATGAAAAACTGTTTTTT. It is translated as CAWSNNEKLFF.

This rearrangement joins TRBV9 to TRBJ2-3; D possibly corresponds to TRBD2 (6 bases). Trimming removed 10 bases at V and 2 bases at J, with 14 bases between. CDR3 size: 13 residues. Per the germline V gene, CDR1 is SGDLS and CDR2 is YYNGEE. CDR3 DNA: TGTGCCTCCGGAGGGGTGAACACAGATACGCAGTATTTT. This gives the protein CASGGVNTDTQYF.

The chain couples TRBV5-1 to TRBJ2-7; TRBD1 agrees at 7 bases. CDR3 length equals 13 residues. V was pared by 4 bases and J by 5 bases, with 6 bases of the junction left unmatched. Germline lookup yields CDR1 SGHRS and CDR2 YFSETQ. CDR3 sequence (DNA): TGCGCCAGCAGCCTGGACAGGTCTAACGAGCAGTACTTC. Translation: CASSLDRSNEQYF.

V and J are TRBV4-1 and TRBJ1-2; 8 nucleotides match TRBD1. This CDR3 comprises 14 residues. Unmatched junction bases numbered 5, after V lost 5 bases and J lost 3 bases. Germline-derived CDR1 and CDR2 are MGHRA and YSYEKL. The CDR3 region is CASSAAGGDYGYTF. The CDR3 DNA sequence: TGCGCCAGCAGCGCGGCAGGGGGCGACTATGGCTACACCTTC.

The rearrangement links TRBV6-5 to TRBJ2-1, with D maybe TRBD2 (5 bases). V lost 2 bases and J lost 10, with 12 bases in between. The germline V gene encodes CDR1 MNHEY and CDR2 SVGAGI. This CDR3 contains 13 residues. The DNA for the CDR3 is TGTGCCAGCAGTTACCGCTCCCGAGGGGAGCAGTTCTTC. Protein product: CASSYRSRGEQFF.

This chain uses TRBV7-9 with TRBJ1-6, with a tentative D call TRBD1 (5 bases). The germline gives CDR1 SEHNR, CDR2 FQNEAQ (reference sequence). Trimming removed 5 bases at V and 2 bases at J, with 13 bases between. CDR3 length equals 16 residues. The CDR3 sequence is CASSAQGRTYNSPLHF. Written as DNA, the CDR3 is TGTGCCAGCAGCGCGCAGGGCAGGACCTATAATTCACCCCTCCACTTT.

The chain employs TRBV6-5 and TRBJ2-7; a weak D match, TRBD1 (6 bases). Germline V CDR1 and CDR2: MNHEY, SVGAGI. The CDR3 consists of 12 residues. V was clipped by 7 bases and J by 3 bases, with 10 bases between them. The CDR3 DNA follows: TGTGCCAGCACCCCGGACAGCTACGAGCAGTACTTC. Its protein product is CASTPDSYEQYF.

The chain has TRBV2 and TRBJ1-2, with 8 bases that match TRBD1. The CDR3 totals 13 residues. Unmatched junction bases numbered 8, after V lost 7 bases and J lost 7 bases. Germline assignment: CDR1 SNHLY and CDR2 FYNNEI. The CDR3 loop reads CASTLTGDGGYTF. CDR3 DNA sequence: TGTGCCAGCACTTTGACAGGGGACGGTGGCTACACCTTC. The full variable domain, in which reference TRBV2 and TRBJ1-2 provide the parts outside the CDR3, is EPEVTQTPSHQVTQMGQEVILRCVPISNHLYFYWYRQILGQKVEFLVSFYNNEISEKSEIFDDQFSVERPDGSNFTLKIRSTKLEDSAMYFCASTLTGDGGYTFGSGTRLTVV.

The V and J genes are TRBV12-3 or TRBV12-4 and TRBJ1-2; D not resolved. Trimming left V 6 bases short and J 6 bases short, with 11 bases between. This CDR3 spans 12 amino acids. The CDR3 reads CASRLDKDGYTF. The CDR3 DNA sequence: TGTGCCAGCAGACTCGACAAGGATGGCTACACCTTC.

This chain uses TRBV5-4 with TRBJ1-6; 7 nucleotides agree with TRBD1. Germline V gene data show CDR1 as SGHNT and CDR2 as YYREEE (reference sequence). V gave up 4 bases and J gave up 1 base; unmatched junction bases: 11. This CDR3 comprises 18 residues. DNA for the CDR3: TGTGCCAGCAGCCTGGGGCAGGGGGAGTGGTCCTATAATTCACCCCTCCACTTT. This codes for CASSLGQGEWSYNSPLHF.

The chain is built from TRBV2 and TRBJ2-3; 9 nucleotides match TRBD1. There are 11 residues in the CDR3. Germline V gene lookup returns CDR1 SNHLY and CDR2 FYNNEI. The V gene end was trimmed by 8 bases and the J gene end by 6 bases; junction bases not matched to a gene: 0. CDR3 protein: CASGQGDTQYF. The CDR3 bases are TGTGCCAGCGGACAGGGGGATACGCAGTATTTT.

This clone was observed once. The CDR3 reads CASSPAIGRLYGYTF. DNA for the CDR3: TGTGCCAGCTCACCTGCCATAGGCAGACTCTATGGCTACACCTTC. The chain links TRBV18 to TRBJ1-2; no clear D. The CDR3 totals 15 residues. Per the germline V gene, CDR1 is KGHSH and CDR2 is LQKENI. The germline V and J ends were trimmed by 3 bases and 4 bases, with 15 bases remaining between them.

This clone was found once. This chain joins TRBV27 and TRBJ2-7, with D perhaps matching TRBD1 (5 bases). CDR3 length: 14 amino acids. Germline values: CDR1 MNHEY, CDR2 SMNVEV (reference sequence). With 8 bases removed from V and 0 bases from J, the gap between germline ends came to 14 bases. As DNA, the CDR3 is TGTGCCAGCGGAAGAAGGGGTCCCTCCTACGAGCAGTACTTC. Its translation is CASGRRGPSYEQYF.

The V gene is TRBV6-5, the J gene TRBJ1-1; D possibly corresponds to TRBD1 (5 bases). The CDR3 has 16 amino acids. Germline loops: CDR1 MNHEY, CDR2 SVGAGI. V was shortened by 0 bases and J by 4 bases, with 15 bases between the two germline ends. CDR3 sequence reads: CASSYSRPRRGTEAFF. The DNA of the CDR3 is TGTGCCAGCAGTTACTCAAGGCCTCGGAGGGGCACTGAAGCTTTCTTT.

This rearrangement joins TRBV28 to TRBJ1-1, with D possibly being TRBD1 (5 bases). This CDR3 is built from 14 residues. The germline CDR1 and CDR2 sequences are MDHEN and SYDVKM. Trimming pared 7 bases from V and 4 bases from J, leaving 16 bases between. CDR3 residues: CASKGGAVRTEAFF. CDR3 bases: TGTGCCAGCAAGGGAGGGGCTGTTCGCACTGAAGCTTTCTTT.

Concerning this clone itself: Other DNA sequences in this specimen translate into the identical CDR3. This chain links TRBV29-1 with TRBJ1-1; 7 positions agree with TRBD1. The CDR3 sequence is 11 residues long. Per the germline V gene, CDR1 is SQVTM and CDR2 is ANQGSEA. V trimming: 2 bases; J trimming: 6 bases; junction bases outside the gene matches: 0. The CDR3 loop reads CSVEQGAEAFF. CDR3 DNA: TGCAGCGTTGAACAGGGGGCTGAAGCTTTCTTT.

CDR3 nucleotides: TGTGCCAGCAGCTTGGGCAGGTCTAATGAAAAACTGTTTTTT. Protein product: CASSLGRSNEKLFF. The chain links TRBV5-6 to TRBJ1-4, with D hard to call. This CDR3 is built from 14 residues. Trimming cost V 0 bases and J 3 bases, with 6 bases left between them. Germline V CDR1 and CDR2: SGHDT, YYEEEE.

V and J are TRBV6-2 or TRBV6-3 and TRBJ1-2; 9 bases are a match to TRBD1. CDR1 MNHEY and CDR2 SVGEGT come from the germline V gene. V shed 6 bases and J 8 bases; nucleotides not matched to a gene: 13. The CDR3 is 15 residues long. CDR3 bases: TGTGCCAGCAGCTTGACCCGGGACAGGGTTCGCGGCTACACCTTC. This sequence encodes CASSLTRDRVRGYTF.

This clone has just a few counts. V gene TRBV5-5 combines with J gene TRBJ1-1, with TRBD1 identical over 8 bases. Per the germline V gene, CDR1 is SGHKS and CDR2 is YYEKEE (reference sequence). J was trimmed by 6 bases and V by 3 bases; bases with no gene match: 7. The CDR3 loop spans 14 amino acids. This chain's CDR3 is CASSSRTGYAEAFF. CDR3 nucleotide sequence: TGTGCCAGCAGCTCACGGACAGGGTACGCTGAAGCTTTCTTT. Supplemented by reference TRBV5-5 and TRBJ1-1, the full variable domain reads DAGVTQSPTHLIKTRGQQVTLRCSPISGHKSVSWYQQVLGQGPQFIFQYYEKEERGRGNFPDRFSARQFPNYSSELNVNALLLGDSALYLCASSSRTGYAEAFFGQGTRLTVV.